The clone carrying this T cell receptor (beta chain) has at least ten counts. Diagnostic assessment was based on clinical symptoms, serum thyroxine and TRAb, thyroid ultrasound and orbital computed tomography. This record belongs to a study of T cells in Graves' hyperthyroidism and ophthalmopathy. The source material, RNA transcripts, was used to amplify TCR beta CDR3 regions. The TCR CDR3 was amplified in a first-round RT-PCR using the HTBI primer set. TCRdb processed the multiplex PCR reads anew with MiXCR; each CDR3 protein has one entry. The table has about 580,000 distinct CDR3 sequences, about 43% seen once. The TCR comes from a woman aged 18-30 years with Graves' hyperthyroidism. Source material: peripheral blood or thyroid tissue (not recorded which).

CDR3 residues: CASSIRGMEAFF. The CDR3 nucleotides read TGTGCCAGTAGTATAAGAGGGATGGAAGCTTTCTTT. J is TRBJ1-1 and V is TRBV19; unclear D gene. Trimming took 2 bases from V and 8 from J, leaving 9 bases between them. Germline assignment: CDR1 LNHDA and CDR2 SQIVND (reference sequence). The length of the CDR3 is 12 residues.